This is a list of T cell receptor beta chains from one sample in a study of blood T cell repertoires in COVID-19. Sequenced by immunoSEQ multiplex PCR; TCRdb stores in-frame clones only, minus some. The repertoire holds fewer than 200,000 clones, 60% to 85% seen once, with 8.1% in the top ten. What was sequenced was peripheral blood. These receptors were collected from a woman aged 55-70 years with COVID-19, enrolled during active disease. Each CDR3 is given with its conserved first and last residue. A D gene is named only where the DNA matches it firmly. Clone size is stated in some rows and not others, as once, few, many or a class when expanded.

j_gene,v_gene,abundance,d_gene,CDR3aa,CDR3nt
TRBJ2-1,TRBV15,few,TRBD2,CATTSTSGGLLGYNEQFF,TGTGCCACCACCTCGACTAGCGGGGGGCTTTTAGGTTACAATGAGCAGTTCTTC
TRBJ2-5,TRBV11-1,once,.,CASSLHAGWGEETQYF,TGTGCCAGCAGCTTACACGCGGGGTGGGGAGAGGAGACCCAGTACTTC
TRBJ2-5,TRBV28,.,.,CASSPSIGGQETQYF,TGTGCCAGCAGTCCCTCTATCGGGGGACAAGAGACCCAGTACTTC
TRBJ1-2,TRBV6-6,.,TRBD1,CASSRRQGATVTF,TGTGCCAGCAGTAGACGACAGGGCGCGACGGTAACCTTC
TRBJ1-5,TRBV19,.,TRBD1,CASSIGTGGNQPQHF,TGTGCCAGTAGTATCGGGACAGGGGGAAATCAGCCCCAGCATTTT
TRBJ1-6,TRBV11-2,few,.,CASSQEGFDNSPLHF,TGTGCCAGCAGCCAGGAGGGCTTCGATAATTCACCCCTCCACTTT
TRBJ2-5,TRBV6-2/TRBV6-3,.,.,CASSYREETQYF,TGTGCCAGCAGTTACAGGGAGGAGACCCAGTACTTC
TRBJ2-7,TRBV10-3,few,TRBD2,CAISGGTSDGEQYF,TGTGCCATCAGTGGCGGGACTAGCGACGGCGAGCAGTACTTC
TRBJ1-1,TRBV3-1/TRBV3-2,.,.,CASSTDKNTEAFF,TGTGCCAGCAGCACAGACAAGAACACTGAAGCTTTCTTT
TRBJ2-2,TRBV7-9,.,.,CASSLARGNTGELFF,TGTGCCAGCAGCTTAGCTAGGGGGAACACCGGGGAGCTGTTTTTT
TRBJ2-1,TRBV5-4,.,.,CASSPPSRNEQFF,TGTGCCAGCAGCCCCCCCTCCAGGAATGAGCAGTTCTTC
TRBJ2-1,TRBV19,.,.,CASRLQGRSYNEQFF,TGTGCCAGTAGATTACAGGGCCGCTCCTACAATGAGCAGTTCTTC
TRBJ2-2,TRBV7-9,few,TRBD1,CASSSTDRGRENTGELFF,TGTGCCAGCAGCTCCACCGACAGGGGAAGAGAGAACACCGGGGAGCTGTTTTTT
TRBJ1-2,TRBV19,.,.,CASSGAAQFGYTF,TGTGCCAGTAGTGGGGCTGCCCAGTTTGGCTACACCTTC
TRBJ2-1,TRBV6-1,.,TRBD1,CASSDLWDRAYNEQFF,TGTGCCAGCAGTGATCTGTGGGACAGGGCCTACAATGAGCAGTTCTTC
TRBJ1-1,TRBV7-9,.,.,CASSLVVDTEAFF,TGTGCCAGCAGCTTAGTCGTAGACACTGAAGCTTTCTTT
TRBJ2-6,TRBV5-1,.,TRBD2,CASSSTTSGGTGANVLTF,TGCGCCAGCAGCTCGACGACTAGCGGGGGTACTGGGGCCAACGTCCTGACTTTC
TRBJ1-1,TRBV28,.,.,CASSWRDPEAFF,TGTGCCAGCAGTTGGAGGGACCCTGAAGCTTTCTTT
TRBJ2-1,TRBV19,.,TRBD1,CASSTRDRRGGREQFF,TGTGCCAGTAGTACGCGGGACAGGAGGGGCGGAAGGGAGCAGTTCTTC
TRBJ2-1,TRBV28,.,.,CASGLSNSYNEQFF,TGTGCCAGTGGACTATCCAACTCCTACAATGAGCAGTTCTTC
TRBJ1-2,TRBV10-3,.,TRBD1,CAITTGVGYTF,TGTGCCATCACCACAGGGGTGGGCTACACCTTC
TRBJ1-4,TRBV5-4,.,TRBD1,CASSIQQGMGEKLFF,TGTGCCAGCAGCATCCAACAGGGGATGGGTGAAAAACTGTTTTTT
TRBJ2-1,TRBV28,.,TRBD2,CASNELLAGEQFF,TGTGCCAGCAACGAACTACTAGCGGGCGAGCAGTTCTTC
TRBJ2-7,TRBV3-1/TRBV3-2,.,.,CASSPKLGGEGHLYEQYF,TGTGCCAGCAGCCCTAAATTGGGAGGGGAGGGACACCTCTACGAGCAGTACTTC
TRBJ1-6,TRBV28,once,.,CASRHYMSSYNSPLHF,TGTGCCAGCAGACACTACATGAGCTCCTATAATTCACCCCTCCACTTT
TRBJ1-5,TRBV19,many,.,CASSATGNTQPQHF,TGTGCCAGTAGTGCGACAGGAAACACTCAGCCCCAGCATTTT
TRBJ1-2,TRBV5-4,.,.,CASSVDSYGYTF,TGTGCCAGCAGCGTCGACAGCTATGGCTACACCTTC
TRBJ2-1,TRBV30,.,.,CAWSSGRYNEQFF,TGTGCCTGGAGTAGCGGACGCTACAATGAGCAGTTCTTC
TRBJ2-3,TRBV7-2,.,TRBD2,CASSKTSGSENTQYF,TGTGCCAGCAGCAAGACTAGCGGGAGCGAAAATACGCAGTATTTT
TRBJ2-3,TRBV9,.,TRBD2,CASSVFGREIRDTQYF,TGTGCCAGCAGCGTTTTTGGGCGGGAGATCCGCGATACGCAGTATTTT
TRBJ2-3,TRBV18,.,TRBD2,CASSPLAGGAADTQYF,TGTGCCAGCTCACCTTTAGCGGGAGGGGCTGCAGATACGCAGTATTTT
TRBJ1-1,TRBV29-1,.,TRBD1,CSARTGQNTEAFF,TGCAGCGCCCGGACAGGACAGAACACTGAAGCTTTCTTT
TRBJ2-1,TRBV9,.,TRBD2,CASSGPGGVRDEQFF,TGTGCCAGCAGCGGGCCCGGGGGGGTTAGGGATGAGCAGTTCTTC
TRBJ2-7,TRBV19,.,.,CASSMGGYEQYF,TGTGCCAGTAGTATGGGGGGCTACGAGCAGTACTTC
TRBJ2-4,TRBV28,few,TRBD2,CASSGAGGLAKNIQYF,TGTGCCAGCAGTGGCGCGGGGGGGTTAGCCAAAAACATTCAGTACTTC
TRBJ1-3,TRBV10-3,.,.,CAISESNLGPGNTIYF,TGTGCCATCAGTGAGTCGAATCTGGGGCCAGGAAACACCATATATTTT
TRBJ2-3,TRBV19,.,TRBD1,CASSPRTGYTDTQYF,TGTGCCAGTAGTCCGCGGACAGGCTACACAGATACGCAGTATTTT
TRBJ2-7,TRBV7-8,.,TRBD2,CASRSGRAREQYF,TGTGCCAGCCGTAGCGGGAGGGCCCGTGAGCAGTACTTC
TRBJ2-1,TRBV9,.,.,CASSVATRGLEQFF,TGTGCCAGCAGCGTAGCTACGCGGGGTCTTGAGCAGTTCTTC
TRBJ2-1,TRBV9,once,.,CASSVGGGTNEQFF,TGTGCCAGCAGCGTAGGGGGCGGGACCAATGAGCAGTTCTTC
TRBJ1-2,TRBV28,.,TRBD1,CASSFGTDYGYTF,TGTGCCAGCAGTTTCGGGACAGACTATGGCTACACCTTC
TRBJ1-6,TRBV19,.,.,CASSIEATSYNSPLHF,TGTGCCAGTAGTATTGAAGCTACCTCCTATAATTCACCCCTCCACTTT
TRBJ2-2,TRBV19,.,TRBD2,CASSAIRLAYTGELFF,TGTGCCAGTAGTGCCATAAGACTAGCTTACACCGGGGAGCTGTTTTTT
TRBJ2-1,TRBV27,.,TRBD1,CASNTGGTPYNEQFF,TGTGCCAGCAACACAGGGGGCACGCCCTACAATGAGCAGTTCTTC
TRBJ1-5,TRBV7-9,.,.,CASSPRVVADQPQHF,TGTGCCAGCAGCCCACGGGTGGTAGCCGATCAGCCCCAGCATTTT
TRBJ1-2,TRBV2,.,TRBD1,CASRGQGASIQDYTF,TGTGCCAGCAGAGGACAGGGGGCGAGCATCCAGGACTACACCTTC
TRBJ2-2,TRBV27,.,TRBD1,CASSLRRGQEGGELFF,TGTGCCAGCAGTTTACGCCGGGGACAGGAGGGCGGGGAGCTGTTTTTT
TRBJ1-2,TRBV21-1,.,.,CASILRGRDRAYGYTF,TGTGCCAGCATCCTTAGGGGGCGGGACAGGGCCTATGGCTACACCTTC
TRBJ2-7,TRBV11-3,.,TRBD2,CASSLGAGRAFEQYF,TGTGCCAGCAGCTTAGGCGCCGGGAGGGCCTTCGAGCAGTACTTC
TRBJ2-5,TRBV30,.,TRBD2,CAWRGKREGHKTQYF,TGTGCCTGGAGGGGAAAGCGGGAGGGCCACAAGACCCAGTACTTC
TRBJ2-3,TRBV4-2,.,TRBD2,CASSQEEREYTQYF,TGTGCCAGCAGCCAGGAGGAGCGGGAGTATACGCAGTATTTT
TRBJ1-4,TRBV11-2,.,TRBD1,CASSIDRVNEKLFF,TGTGCCAGCAGCATCGACAGGGTAAATGAAAAACTGTTTTTT
TRBJ1-1,TRBV10-2,few,.,CASNSGHTEAFF,TGCGCCAGCAATTCGGGTCACACTGAAGCTTTCTTT
TRBJ1-5,TRBV7-9,.,TRBD1,CASSSGQMSPGNQPQHF,TGTGCCAGCAGCTCGGGACAGATGAGTCCGGGGAATCAGCCCCAGCATTTT
TRBJ2-1,TRBV27,.,.,CASSSIPSGSLRAYNEQFF,TGTGCCAGCAGCTCTATCCCCTCGGGCAGCCTGAGGGCCTACAATGAGCAGTTCTTC
TRBJ2-1,TRBV6-4,.,.,CASSAHEGSRRFF,TGTGCCAGCAGTGCCCACGAGGGAAGCCGGCGGTTCTTC
TRBJ2-4,TRBV7-8,.,TRBD1,CASSLPGTEKNIQYF,TGTGCCAGCAGCTTACCCGGGACAGAAAAAAACATTCAGTACTTC
TRBJ1-5,TRBV7-8,once,.,CASRNGRTDQPQHF,TGTGCCAGCAGAAACGGCAGGACAGATCAGCCCCAGCATTTT
TRBJ1-2,TRBV5-4,.,TRBD1,CASSLDRGHGYGYTF,TGTGCCAGCAGCTTGGACAGGGGGCATGGCTATGGCTACACCTTC
TRBJ2-3,TRBV7-9,once,.,CASSPGLSTDTQYF,TGTGCCAGCAGCCCCGGACTTAGCACAGATACGCAGTATTTT